The 10 T cell receptor beta chains in this list originate from one sample, sequenced in a study of T cell clonality in common variable immunodeficiency (dated by TCRdb to about 2015). Library creation used the immunoSEQ multiplex PCR assay. Not all clones reach the TCRdb copy of this immuneACCESS table, which keeps in-frame sequences only. Checked studies attribute under half of the gap to unresolved V genes and leave the rest unexplained. This sample was tabulated with 50,000 to 65,000 clones, among which there are no singletons. Clones ranked in the top ten supply about 0.9% of the sample. Sequences were obtained from peripheral blood mononuclear cells. The receptors were gathered from a person between 18 and 75 years old in good health.

This clone occurred many times. The read terminates 3 residues ahead of where the CDR3 ends, so the germline J gene completes it. This sequence joins TRBV7-9 and TRBJ1-1, with D perhaps TRBD1 (5 bases). V lost 5 bases and J 4 bases, leaving 17 bases between the germline ends. CDR3 length: 15 residues. CDR1 SEHNR and CDR2 FQNEAQ come from the germline V gene (reference sequence). The sequenced CDR3 bases are TGTGCCAGCAGCCGGGTCTCCCAGGGTTCCACTGAA. As protein: CASSRVSQGSTE. The complete CDR3 protein is CASSRVSQGSTEAFF.

This clone was found many times. The sequenced fragment ends 3 residues before the CDR3 boundary, so the rest is inferred from the germline J gene. Different DNA sequences within this sample yield the same CDR3. This chain uses TRBV5-6 with TRBJ1-1; 11 positions match TRBD1. Per germline, CDR1 SGHDT and CDR2 YYEEEE. V lost 4 bases to trimming and J lost 4 bases; unmatched junction nucleotides: 3. The CDR3 runs to 14 residues. CDR3 DNA (partial): TGTGCCAGCAGCCTGGGACAGGGGGTCACTGAA. Amino acids: CASSLGQGVTE. The CDR3 as a whole reads CASSLGQGVTEAFF.

At least ten counts were recorded for this clone. The read falls 3 residues short of the CDR3 end, and the missing part is taken from the germline J gene. The V and J genes are TRBV6-2 or TRBV6-3 and TRBJ2-3; D is ambiguous. This CDR3 is 11 amino acids long. Germline loops: CDR1 MNHEY, CDR2 SVGEGT. The chain's CDR3 is CASQVVETQYF. Incomplete CDR3 DNA: TGTGCCAGCCAGGTTGTGGAGACG.

This clone has ten or more counts. The read terminates 3 residues ahead of where the CDR3 ends, so the germline J gene completes it. This chain links TRBV20-1 with TRBJ1-5, with D tentatively TRBD1 (6 bases). V shed 6 bases and J shed 2 bases, with 17 bases lying between them. Germline CDR1 DFQATT, CDR2 SNEGSKA (reference sequence). This CDR3 is 15 amino acids long. The CDR3 reads CSARRGGAGNQPQHF. CDR3 DNA (partial): TGCAGTGCCCGGCGGGGGGGGGCGGGCAATCAGCCC.

This clone was detected ten times or more. CDR3 DNA, as far as it was read: TGTGCCAGCAGTTACCCCGGACAGGGGGCTCAGCCC. It encodes CASSYPGQGAQP. The full CDR3 protein is CASSYPGQGAQPQHF. The chain combines TRBV6-2 or TRBV6-3 with TRBJ1-5; TRBD1 agrees at 11 bases. Read coverage stops 3 residues before the CDR3 terminus; the germline J gene supplies the remainder. This CDR3 is built from 15 residues. V dropped 2 bases and J dropped 6; count of bases not matched to a gene: 3. The germline CDR1 and CDR2 sequences are MNHEY and SVGEGT.

This clone occurred many times. The observed sequence ends 3 residues before the CDR3 terminus, with the missing tail filled in from the germline J gene. The V and J genes are TRBV19 and TRBJ2-2, with 11 positions matching TRBD2. Germline CDR1 and CDR2: LNHDA and SQIVND (reference sequence). The CDR3 runs to 16 residues. V lost 6 bases, J lost 7 bases, and 10 bases stayed unmatched. CDR3 sequence: CASRVAGGPGDGELFF. The covered CDR3 bases are TGTGCCAGTAGGGTAGCGGGGGGGCCCGGAGACGGGGAG.

This clone has at least ten counts. With the read ending 3 residues before the CDR3 end, the germline J gene is used to fill in that end. The chain couples TRBV19 to TRBJ1-1; TRBD1 agrees at 9 bases. The CDR3 runs to 15 residues. The V gene's germline CDR1 is LNHDA and CDR2 SQIVND (reference sequence). The V segment lost 1 base and the J segment 1 base; nucleotides outside the gene matches: 1. Partial CDR3 DNA: TGTGCCAGTAGTATAGGGACAGGGGAGAACACTGAA. Amino acids: CASSIGTGENTE. In full, the CDR3 is CASSIGTGENTEAFF.

At least ten counts were recorded for this clone. Read data end 3 residues before the CDR3 end; the end is taken from the germline J gene. The chain joins TRBV20-1 to TRBJ2-3; TRBD2 matches 11 bases. This CDR3 contains 16 residues. Unmatched junction bases numbered 9, after V lost 5 bases and J lost 2 bases. Germline V gene lookup returns CDR1 DFQATT and CDR2 SNEGSKA (reference sequence). CDR3 DNA, as far as it was read: TGCAGTGCTCTCTCCTCGACTAGCGGGATCACAGATACG. This translates into CSALSSTSGITDT. The whole CDR3 is CSALSSTSGITDTQYF.

This clone was counted many times. The DNA ends 3 residues before the CDR3 does, and the rest of the CDR3 is filled in from the germline J gene. The rearrangement links TRBV18 to TRBJ2-7, with 9 bases fitting TRBD1. The germline V gene encodes CDR1 KGHSH and CDR2 LQKENI. The CDR3 covers 14 residues. The trim removed 3 bases at V and 0 bases at J, leaving 0 bases unmatched. CDR3 DNA, as far as it was read: TGTGCCAGCTCACCGGACAGGGGCTCCTACGAG. This translates into CASSPDRGSYE. The CDR3 in full is CASSPDRGSYEQYF.

This clone was seen repeatedly, ten times or more. The read stops 3 residues short of the end of the CDR3; the missing end is completed from the germline J gene. V usage is TRBV7-9 and J usage is TRBJ1-2; D gene ambiguous. CDR1 is SEHNR and CDR2 is FQNEAQ in the germline V gene (reference sequence). Trimming cost V 3 bases and J 0 bases, with 5 bases left between them. The CDR3 is 13 residues long. The sequenced CDR3 bases are TGTGCCAGCAGCTTCAGAGCTAACTATGGC. Amino acids: CASSFRANYG. The whole CDR3 protein reads CASSFRANYGYTF.